Listed here are 31 T cell receptor beta chains from one sample, sequenced in a study of T-cell reconstitution after alpha-beta-depleted transplantation in children. Preparation of the TCRbeta library was carried out with unique molecular identifiers. TCRdb ran MiXCR on the PCR reads and lists one entry per CDR3 protein. The data contain 150,000 to 200,000 distinct CDR3 sequences, roughly 6.3% of them singletons. Specimen: PBMCs, collected before TCRalphabeta/CD19-depleted stem cell transplant. The receptors were gathered from a girl under three years old with combined immunodeficiency, due to receive a stem cell transplant.

In this sample, this clonotype turned up many times. V gene TRBV6-5 combines with J gene TRBJ2-1, with D possibly TRBD1 on 5 matching bases. This CDR3 is built from 15 residues. CDR1 MNHEY and CDR2 SVGAGI come from the germline V gene. The ends were cut back, 5 bases at V and 14 bases at J, with 25 bases in the middle. The CDR3 nucleotides read TGTGCCAGCAGTCCCGTTACAGCTCCTTCTCTAGGGGAGTTCTTC. Translated, it gives CASSPVTAPSLGEFF.

The rearrangement joins TRBV7-2 to TRBJ1-2, with 7 bases lining up with TRBD1. This CDR3 region has 14 residues. V dropped 4 bases and J dropped 7; count of bases not matched to a gene: 9. The germline gives CDR1 SGHTA, CDR2 FQGNSA. CDR3 sequence (DNA): TGTGCCAGCAGCTCCACCCGGGACAGCCGTGGCTACACCTTC. Protein sequence: CASSSTRDSRGYTF. Filled out from reference TRBV7-2 and TRBJ1-2, the complete variable domain reads GAGVSQSPSNKVTEKGKDVELRCDPISGHTALYWYRQSLGQGLEFLIYFQGNSAPDKSGLPSDRFSAERTGGSVSTLTIQRTQQEDSAVYLCASSSTRDSRGYTFGSGTRLTVV.

The chain couples TRBV5-1 to TRBJ2-7; the D gene could be TRBD1 or TRBD2 (5 bases each). This CDR3 comprises 15 residues. V shed 3 bases and J shed 2 bases, with 15 bases lying between them. Per the germline V gene, CDR1 is SGHRS and CDR2 is YFSETQ. This CDR3 is CASSSPGPFAYEQYF. The CDR3 coding sequence is TGCGCCAGCAGCTCCCCGGGACCCTTTGCCTACGAGCAGTACTTC.

This clonotype came up many times. V and J are TRBV28 and TRBJ1-1; 9 bases fit TRBD1. The CDR3 sequence is 15 residues long. Germline V gene data show CDR1 as MDHEN and CDR2 as SYDVKM. Trimming removed 3 bases from V and 5 bases from J; junction bases left unmatched: 7. The CDR3 here is CASSFTDRGGTEAFF. The CDR3, as DNA: TGTGCCAGCAGTTTCACGGACAGGGGTGGAACTGAAGCTTTCTTT.

This clonotype was found many times. The chain couples TRBV29-1 to TRBJ2-1; 12 bases fit TRBD2. Germline CDR1 and CDR2: SQVTM and ANQGSEA. The J segment lost 6 bases and the V segment lost 0 bases, leaving 6 bases of the junction unmatched. The CDR3 totals 16 residues. CDR3 amino acids: CSVEDPLAGGINEQFF. In DNA form, the CDR3 reads TGCAGCGTTGAAGATCCCCTAGCGGGGGGGATCAATGAGCAGTTCTTC.

This clonotype was seen repeatedly, ten times or more. V gene TRBV7-2 combines with J gene TRBJ2-7; D not resolved. With 5 bases removed from V and 2 bases from J, the gap between germline ends came to 4 bases. The CDR3 totals 11 residues. Germline CDR1 and CDR2: SGHTA and FQGNSA. The CDR3 region is CASSVTYEQYF. The CDR3 DNA is TGTGCCAGCAGCGTGACCTACGAGCAGTACTTC.

This clonotype was detected many times. This chain joins TRBV12-3 or TRBV12-4 and TRBJ1-5; no firm D call. The CDR3 is 13 amino acids. V dropped 6 bases and J dropped 2 bases, with 8 bases sitting between them. In DNA, the CDR3 is TGTGCCAGCAGCCCCCCGGGCAATCAGCCCCAGCATTTT. Its translation: CASSPPGNQPQHF.

This clonotype showed up many times. The chain couples TRBV20-1 to TRBJ2-5; D tentatively fits TRBD1 or TRBD2 (5 bases each). V lost 3 bases and J lost 3, with 17 bases in between. Looked up from germline, CDR1 is DFQATT and CDR2 is SNEGSKA (reference sequence). The CDR3 sequence is 15 residues long. In DNA form, the CDR3 reads TGCAGTGCTAGTAGTTCAGGGACGGCAGAAGAGACCCAGTACTTC. Translated, it gives CSASSSGTAEETQYF.

This clonotype came up many times. CDR3 loop: CASVSDQETQYF. The CDR3 bases are TGTGCCAGCGTTAGTGATCAAGAGACCCAGTACTTC. V and J are TRBV7-9 and TRBJ2-5; D is uncertain. In germline, CDR1 is SEHNR, CDR2 FQNEAQ (reference sequence). The CDR3 loop spans 12 amino acids. Deletions cut 8 bases from V and 2 bases from J, with 9 bases between. The complete variable domain, with remaining parts taken from reference TRBV7-9 and TRBJ2-5, reads DTGVSQNPRHKITKRGQNVTFRCDPISEHNRLYWYRQTLGQGPEFLTYFQNEAQLEKSRLLSDRFSAERPKGSFSTLEIQRTEQGDSAMYLCASVSDQETQYFGPGTRLLVL.

In its sample, this clonotype is medium-sized. V is TRBV29-1 and J is TRBJ2-7; D not resolved. The CDR3 length is 11 residues. Trimming removed 4 bases at V and 4 bases at J, with 8 bases between. CDR1 is SQVTM and CDR2 is ANQGSEA in the germline V gene. Written as DNA, the CDR3 is TGCAGCGTTGTGCTTACTTACGAGCAGTACTTC. This translates into CSVVLTYEQYF.

This clonotype has ten or more counts. The CDR3 protein is CASSLESRGLAVKGYEQFF. The CDR3 DNA sequence: TGTGCCAGCAGCTTGGAATCGCGGGGACTAGCGGTCAAGGGATATGAGCAGTTCTTC. V usage is TRBV11-1 and J usage is TRBJ2-1; 11 bases align to TRBD2. Germline CDR1 and CDR2: SGHAT and FQDESV (reference sequence). V shed 3 bases, J shed 8 bases, and the junction held 18 bases outside the gene matches. The CDR3 is 19 residues long.

This clonotype was seen at least ten times. V usage is TRBV28 and J usage is TRBJ1-2; TRBD1 matches 7 bases. The J segment lost 2 bases and the V segment lost 6 bases, leaving 12 bases of the junction unmatched. CDR3 length: 16 residues. CDR1 and CDR2 from the germline V gene are MDHEN and SYDVKM. The DNA for the CDR3 is TGTGCCAGCAGAGCGGGGGTCTCGGACAGGAACTATGGCTACACCTTC. Translated, it gives CASRAGVSDRNYGYTF.

This clonotype was detected many times. The rearrangement joins TRBV9 to TRBJ2-5, with D tentatively TRBD1 (6 bases). The CDR3 runs to 15 residues. The V end was cut by 0 bases, the J end by 0 bases, with 9 bases between. Germline loops: CDR1 SGDLS, CDR2 YYNGEE. DNA for the CDR3: TGTGCCAGCAGCGTAGGGGGGCGCTACCAAGAGACCCAGTACTTC. Protein sequence: CASSVGGRYQETQYF.

This clonotype was seen at least ten times. The DNA for the CDR3 is TGCGCCAGCAGCTTAACTAGCGGGAGGGCAAATGAGCAGTTCTTC. Protein sequence: CASSLTSGRANEQFF. This chain links TRBV5-1 with TRBJ2-1; 13 bases agree with TRBD2. V lost 2 bases, J lost 7 bases, and 3 bases stayed unmatched. The CDR3 totals 15 residues. CDR1 SGHRS and CDR2 YFSETQ come from the germline V gene.

This clonotype was seen ten or more times. The chain is built from TRBV20-1 and TRBJ2-1, with D perhaps matching TRBD1 (6 bases). The CDR3 totals 14 residues. Germline V gives CDR1 DFQATT, CDR2 SNEGSKA (reference sequence). V was clipped by 8 bases and J by 8 bases, with 22 bases between them. As DNA, the CDR3 is TGCAGTCGATACCGGGACATCCAAGGTCATGAGCAGTTCTTC. This sequence encodes CSRYRDIQGHEQFF.

This clonotype showed up many times. The V gene is TRBV5-1, the J gene TRBJ2-7; 9 positions match TRBD1. The CDR3 extends over 18 amino acids. Germline V gene sequence: CDR1 SGHRS, CDR2 YFSETQ. J lost 0 bases, V lost 4 bases, and 14 bases had no gene match. CDR3 region: CASSPPRMGTGNSYEQYF. Written as DNA, the CDR3 is TGCGCCAGCAGCCCCCCCCGAATGGGGACAGGGAACTCCTACGAGCAGTACTTC. Drawing the rest from reference TRBV5-1 and TRBJ2-7, the complete variable domain is KAGVTQTPRYLIKTRGQQVTLSCSPISGHRSVSWYQQTPGQGLQFLFEYFSETQRNKGNFPGRFSGRQFSNSRSEMNVSTLELGDSALYLCASSPPRMGTGNSYEQYFGPGTRLTVT.

This clonotype has a handful of counts. The rearrangement uses TRBV29-1 and TRBJ2-2, with D unresolved. The CDR3 length is 13 residues. V was cut by 2 bases and J by 6 bases, with 10 bases left in between. Germline CDR1 and CDR2: SQVTM and ANQGSEA. The chain's CDR3 is CSVETRGPGELFF. CDR3 nucleotide sequence: TGCAGCGTTGAAACTCGCGGCCCCGGGGAGCTGTTTTTT.

This clonotype has at least ten counts. J is TRBJ2-4 and V is TRBV29-1; D not resolved. V shed 6 bases and J shed 6 bases, with 18 bases lying between them. The germline CDR1 and CDR2 sequences are SQVTM and ANQGSEA. This CDR3 has 14 amino acids. CDR3 nucleotide sequence: TGCAGCGTCGGGTCTGACGGGCCAGGAAACATTCAGTACTTC. Its translation is CSVGSDGPGNIQYF.

This clonotype was observed many times. The V gene is TRBV12-3 or TRBV12-4, the J gene TRBJ2-1; D perhaps matches TRBD2 (6 bases). The CDR3 runs to 15 residues. V was shortened by 6 bases and J by 10 bases, with 22 bases between the two germline ends. This CDR3 is CASSPIGSAAGEQFF. The CDR3, as DNA: TGTGCCAGCAGCCCGATCGGGTCAGCGGCGGGGGAGCAGTTCTTC.

This clonotype occurred a few times. The V call is TRBV4-3, the J call TRBJ2-1; perhaps TRBD2 as D (6 bases). The length of the CDR3 is 17 residues. The V end was cut by 5 bases, the J end by 2 bases, with 19 bases between. Germline CDR1 and CDR2: LGHNA and YSLEER. The CDR3 nucleotides read TGCGCCAGCAGCACTCCCTTCTCGGGAGCCGCCTACAATGAGCAGTTCTTC. The encoded protein is CASSTPFSGAAYNEQFF.

There are many counts of this clonotype. The genes are TRBV24-1 and TRBJ2-5; D ambiguous. CDR3 length equals 13 residues. The V gene's germline CDR1 is KGHDR and CDR2 SFDVKD. Trimming took 11 bases from V and 1 from J, leaving 13 bases between them. The CDR3 reads CAIATGGQETQYF. The DNA for the CDR3 is TGTGCCATCGCCACGGGCGGCCAAGAGACCCAGTACTTC.

This clonotype came up many times. J is TRBJ2-3 and V is TRBV28, with D possibly matching TRBD1 (5 bases). There are 16 residues in the CDR3. Germline V CDR1 and CDR2: MDHEN, SYDVKM. Trimming removed 7 bases at V and 2 bases at J, with 19 bases between. The CDR3 spells CASTPGKRLFTDTQYF. The DNA for the CDR3 is TGTGCCAGCACCCCAGGGAAGCGCCTCTTCACAGATACGCAGTATTTT. The complete variable domain, with remaining parts taken from reference TRBV28 and TRBJ2-3, reads DVKVTQSSRYLVKRTGEKVFLECVQDMDHENMFWYRQDPGLGLRLIYFSYDVKMKEKGDIPEGYSVSREKKERFSLILESASTNQTSMYLCASTPGKRLFTDTQYFGPGTRLTVL.

The sample holds many counts of this clonotype. CDR3 DNA sequence: TGTGCCAGCAGCCAAGATCAGATAAGGACCGATGAAGCTTTCTTT. This codes for CASSQDQIRTDEAFF. V usage is TRBV14 and J usage is TRBJ1-1; D gene uncertain. Germline V gene data show CDR1 as SGHDN and CDR2 as FVKESK. CDR3 length equals 15 residues. V gave up 0 bases and J gave up 7 bases, with 15 bases separating them.

This clonotype was seen at least ten times. The chain joins TRBV9 to TRBJ1-3; the D is unclear. The germline V gene encodes CDR1 SGDLS and CDR2 YYNGEE. V lost 6 bases to trimming and J lost 0 bases, with 13 bases between them. CDR3 length equals 15 residues. Written as DNA, the CDR3 is TGTGCCAGCAACCAGGAAGCCTCCTCTGGAAACACCATATATTTT. Protein sequence: CASNQEASSGNTIYF.

This chain connects TRBV21-1 to TRBJ1-2. TRBV21-1 is a documented pseudogene. This CDR3 region has 17 residues. The CDR3 loop is CASSKVLPGDLVYGYTF. In DNA form, the CDR3 reads TGTGCCAGCAGCAAAGTATTGCCGGGGGACCTCGTCTATGGCTACACCTTC.

As to this clonotype: One base away lies a much larger clone, so this may be a sequencing read error. This chain links TRBV4-2 with TRBJ2-2; D unclear. Between the trimmed V and J ends, which lost 0 bases and 7 bases, there was a span of 6 bases. The CDR3 has 13 amino acids. In germline, CDR1 is LGHNA, CDR2 YNFKEQ. The CDR3 sequence is CASSQDSGGELFF. Written as DNA, the CDR3 is TGTGCCAGCAGCCAAGACAGTGGCGGGGAGCTGTTTTTT.

This clonotype has ten or more counts. J is TRBJ2-7 and V is TRBV21-1; the table assigns TRBD2, which was not confirmed against the DNA. TRBV21-1 corresponds to a pseudogene. The CDR3 extends over 15 amino acids. Here the CDR3 DNA reads TGTGCCAGCAGCAACGGGACTAGCGGTGCCTACGAGCAGTACTTC. It yields the protein CASSNGTSGAYEQYF.

This clonotype was picked up a small number of times. This chain uses TRBV11-3 with TRBJ2-5, with 10 bases fitting TRBD1. This CDR3 comprises 15 residues. Unmatched junction bases numbered 8, after V lost 5 bases and J lost 5 bases. Germline CDR1 is SGHNT and CDR2 is YENEEA. The CDR3 DNA is TGTGCCAGCAGCGTCCGGGACAGGGGAGTTGAGACCCAGTACTTC. Protein sequence: CASSVRDRGVETQYF.

There are many counts of this clonotype. The chain is built from TRBV14 and TRBJ2-1, with 12 positions matching TRBD2. The trim removed 2 bases at V and 1 base at J, leaving 6 bases unmatched. The CDR3 covers 18 residues. Germline CDR1 and CDR2: SGHDN and FVKESK. CDR3 in amino acids: CASSQLRLAGGSYNEQFF. CDR3 sequence (DNA): TGTGCCAGCAGCCAATTGCGGCTAGCGGGGGGGTCCTACAATGAGCAGTTCTTC.

This clonotype was detected ten times or more. The chain carries TRBV6-6 and TRBJ2-1; D call uncertain. This CDR3 has 12 amino acids. Trimming took 7 bases from V and 12 from J, leaving 16 bases between them. The germline gives CDR1 MNHNY, CDR2 SVGAGI (reference sequence). CDR3 amino acids: CASTSEQPPQFF. CDR3 coding DNA: TGTGCCAGCACGTCAGAACAGCCACCGCAGTTCTTC.

Many counts were recorded for this clonotype. This rearrangement joins TRBV19 to TRBJ2-2; D is unresolved. The CDR3 has 13 amino acids. Trimming took off 5 bases at V and 2 bases at J, with 6 bases between the two ends. CDR1 LNHDA and CDR2 SQIVND come from the germline V gene (reference sequence). CDR3 amino acids: CASSHANTGELFF. CDR3 coding DNA: TGTGCCAGTAGTCACGCAAACACCGGGGAGCTGTTTTTT. The variable domain in full, completed from reference TRBV19 and TRBJ2-2, reads DGGITQSPKYLFRKEGQNVTLSCEQNLNHDAMYWYRQDPGQGLRLIYYSQIVNDFQKGDIAEGYSVSREKKESFPLTVTSAQKNPTAFYLCASSHANTGELFFGEGSRLTVL.